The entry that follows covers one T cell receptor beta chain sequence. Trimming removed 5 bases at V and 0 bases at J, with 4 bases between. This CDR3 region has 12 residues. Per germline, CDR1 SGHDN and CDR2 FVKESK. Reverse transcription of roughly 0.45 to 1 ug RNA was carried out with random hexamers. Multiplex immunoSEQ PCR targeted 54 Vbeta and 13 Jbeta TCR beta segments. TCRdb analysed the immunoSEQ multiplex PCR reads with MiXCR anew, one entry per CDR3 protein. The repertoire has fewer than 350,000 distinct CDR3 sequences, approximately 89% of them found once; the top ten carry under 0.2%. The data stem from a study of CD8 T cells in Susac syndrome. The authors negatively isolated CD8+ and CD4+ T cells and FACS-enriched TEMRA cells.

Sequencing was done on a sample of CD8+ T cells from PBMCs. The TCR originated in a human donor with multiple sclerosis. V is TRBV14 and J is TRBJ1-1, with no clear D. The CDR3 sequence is CASSSMNTEAFF. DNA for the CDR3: TGTGCCAGCAGCAGCATGAACACTGAAGCTTTCTTT.